The 18 T cell receptor beta chains listed next were all sequenced from one sample in a study of T cells in Graves' hyperthyroidism and ophthalmopathy. Amplification of TCR beta CDR3 regions was performed using RNA transcripts as template. The TCR CDR3 first-round RT-PCR relied on the HTBI primer set. TCRdb ran MiXCR on the multiplex PCR reads and lists one entry per CDR3 protein. The sample carries nearly 600,000 distinct CDR3 sequences, about 14% recorded once. Sequenced input: blood. Source of these receptors: a woman in her late teens or twenties with Graves' ophthalmopathy.

This clonotype was seen ten or more times. The chain employs TRBV3-1 and TRBJ2-7, with a tentative D call TRBD1 (6 bases). CDR3 length: 15 amino acids. The germline gives CDR1 LGHDT, CDR2 YNNKEL (reference sequence). The V and J ends lost 4 bases and 5 bases respectively, with 18 bases between them. CDR3 protein: CASSPSYRAVDEQYF. DNA for the CDR3: TGTGCCAGCAGCCCTTCATACAGGGCTGTGGACGAGCAGTACTTC.

This clonotype was seen ten or more times. The chain is built from TRBV20-1 and TRBJ2-3; 9 nucleotides agree with TRBD2. Germline assignment: CDR1 DFQATT and CDR2 SNEGSKA (reference sequence). The V segment lost 4 bases and the J segment 4 bases; nucleotides outside the gene matches: 9. The CDR3 spans 15 residues. The CDR3 sequence: CSATKGAGGSDTQYF. Here the CDR3 DNA reads TGCAGTGCTACTAAAGGAGCGGGAGGATCAGATACGCAGTATTTT.

The chain carries TRBV10-3 and TRBJ2-1; D not certain. Germline loops: CDR1 ENHRY, CDR2 SYGVKD. The V gene lost 0 bases and the J gene lost 3 bases, with 12 bases spanning the gap. The CDR3 covers 16 residues. The chain's CDR3 is CAISESKPPSYNEQFF. DNA of the CDR3: TGTGCCATCAGTGAGTCGAAGCCCCCTAGCTACAATGAGCAGTTCTTC.

This clonotype was seen a handful of times. In DNA, the CDR3 is TGCAGCGTTGAGGGTCCCGGGACAGGGGGTGGCTACACCTTC. Amino acid sequence: CSVEGPGTGGGYTF. V usage is TRBV29-1 and J usage is TRBJ1-2; 11 nucleotides align to TRBD1. Trimming at V came to 3 bases and at J to 7 bases, leaving 7 bases not matched to a gene. The CDR3 loop spans 14 amino acids. Germline V gene data show CDR1 as SQVTM and CDR2 as ANQGSEA.

This clonotype was counted a few times. The CDR3 reads CASSHYGTRSSYEQYF. For the CDR3, the DNA is TGTGCCAGCAGCCATTATGGGACTAGAAGCTCCTACGAGCAGTACTTC. J is TRBJ2-7 and V is TRBV3-1; 8 positions agree with TRBD2. Germline CDR1 LGHDT, CDR2 YNNKEL (reference sequence). Trimming took 3 bases from V and 0 from J; bases not matched to a gene: 7. This CDR3 has 16 amino acids.

Worth noting for this clonotype: It may be a read error: a sequence one base away is much more abundant. The gene calls are TRBV6-2 or TRBV6-3 and TRBJ1-2; TRBD1 agrees at 7 bases. The CDR3 contains 14 residues. The V gene's germline CDR1 is MNHEY and CDR2 SVGEGT. CDR3 nucleotide sequence: TGTTCCAGCAGTCCGACAGGGTCGAACTATGGCTACACCTTC. Protein: CSSSPTGSNYGYTF.

V gene TRBV12-3 or TRBV12-4 combines with J gene TRBJ1-2; 9 bases match TRBD1. J gave up 6 bases and V 6 bases, and 8 bases lay outside the gene matches. The CDR3 length is 14 residues. Here the CDR3 DNA reads TGTGCCAGCAGGAGTGAACAGGGGGCGAATGGCTACACCTTC. It translates to CASRSEQGANGYTF.

This sequence joins TRBV5-4 and TRBJ1-2; D is unclear. V was clipped by 4 bases and J by 5 bases, with 15 bases between them. The germline gives CDR1 SGHNT, CDR2 YYREEE (reference sequence). The CDR3 covers 14 residues. The CDR3 DNA reads as TGTGCCAGCAGCCCCCGAAAGGGTCGGTATGGCTACACCTTC. This codes for CASSPRKGRYGYTF.

The chain is built from TRBV7-8 and TRBJ1-6; 9 nucleotides match TRBD1. Germline lookup yields CDR1 SGHVS and CDR2 FQNEAQ. This CDR3 spans 20 amino acids. The trim removed 4 bases at V and 4 bases at J, leaving 17 bases unmatched. The CDR3 protein is CASSSSSPGQGFGYNSPLHF. The DNA of the CDR3 is TGTGCCAGCAGCTCCAGCAGCCCGGGACAGGGTTTTGGTTATAATTCACCCCTCCACTTT.

This clonotype has a handful of counts. Since a much larger clone is just one base distant, this may be a read error. The chain uses TRBV6-2 or TRBV6-3 and TRBJ2-3; 7 nucleotides agree with TRBD2. V dropped 2 bases and J dropped 0; count of bases not matched to a gene: 11. CDR1 is MNHEY, CDR2 SVGEGT, per germline. The CDR3 sequence is 18 residues long. CDR3 bases: TGTGCCAGCAGTTACCCCCCTACTAGCGAGGATAGCACAGATACGCAGTATTTT. Encoded protein: CASSYPPTSEDSTDTQYF.

This clonotype came up many times. The chain couples TRBV29-1 to TRBJ2-5; D is uncertain. The germline V gene encodes CDR1 SQVTM and CDR2 ANQGSEA. Trimming stripped 2 bases from V and 6 bases from J, with 10 bases between. The CDR3 spans 12 residues. The CDR3 DNA reads TGCAGCGTTGAAATGGTTGGGAAGACCCAGTACTTC. This codes for CSVEMVGKTQYF.

The J gene is TRBJ2-1, the V gene TRBV6-5; 10 bases align to TRBD2. V dropped 2 bases and J dropped 7; count of bases not matched to a gene: 8. Germline V gene data show CDR1 as MNHEY and CDR2 as SVGAGI. The CDR3 is 16 amino acids. The CDR3 reads CASSYPGTSGKNEQFF. The CDR3 DNA is TGTGCCAGCAGTTACCCGGGAACTAGCGGGAAGAATGAGCAGTTCTTC.

This clonotype has only a few counts. V usage is TRBV7-3 and J usage is TRBJ2-3; the match to TRBD2 covers 11 bases. This CDR3 spans 17 amino acids. CDR1 SGHTA and CDR2 FQGTGA come from the germline V gene. Unmatched junction bases numbered 15, after V lost 2 bases and J lost 11 bases. In DNA form, the CDR3 reads TGTGCCAGCAGCTTAGGCCCGACTAGCGGGATTGACCAGGGGCAGTATTTT. Protein sequence: CASSLGPTSGIDQGQYF.

This clonotype was counted ten times or more. At one end the junction does not follow the germline gene, possibly because of a read error. This chain connects TRBV7-8 to TRBJ2-5; D possibly corresponds to TRBD2 (6 bases). Germline V lookup: CDR1 SGHVS, CDR2 FQNEAQ. The CDR3 contains 16 residues. The chain's CDR3 is CASSLGAGLGQGTQYF. Written as DNA, the CDR3 is TGTGCCAGCAGCTTAGGGGCGGGACTCGGACAAGGGACCCAGTACTTC. Full variable domain (missing parts from reference TRBV7-8 and TRBJ2-5): GAGVSQSPRYKVAKRGQDVALRCDPISGHVSLFWYQQALGQGPEFLTYFQNEAQLDKSGLPSDRFFAERPEGSVSTLKIQRTQQEDSAVYLCASSLGAGLGQGTQYFGPGTRLLVL.

This chain links TRBV27 with TRBJ2-1; 12 nucleotides match TRBD2. Per the germline V gene, CDR1 is MNHEY and CDR2 is SMNVEV (reference sequence). The CDR3 extends over 17 amino acids. V dropped 3 bases and J dropped 4; count of bases not matched to a gene: 7. The CDR3 here is CASSLSSGRENYNEQFF. The CDR3 region has the DNA TGTGCCAGCAGTTTGTCTAGCGGGAGGGAGAATTACAATGAGCAGTTCTTC.

This clonotype has just a few counts. The V gene is TRBV29-1, the J gene TRBJ2-1; no clear D. This CDR3 spans 13 amino acids. The V gene's germline CDR1 is SQVTM and CDR2 ANQGSEA. The germline V and J ends were trimmed by 6 bases and 9 bases, with 18 bases remaining between them. The CDR3 nucleotides read TGCAGCGTAAGCAACCGTCCGAACAGTGAGCAGTTCTTC. Translating it yields CSVSNRPNSEQFF.

To note about this clonotype: Since a much larger clone is just one base distant, this may be a read error. Because the CDR3 is missing its conserved closing phenylalanine or tryptophan, this is likely a read error. The rearrangement joins TRBV13 to TRBJ2-7; D might be TRBD1 or TRBD2, each matching 5 bases. V gave up 5 bases and J gave up 6 bases, with 11 bases separating them. Per the germline V gene, CDR1 is PRHDT and CDR2 is FYEKMQ (reference sequence). This CDR3 is 12 amino acids long. The CDR3 spells CASSGDAREQYL. The CDR3 DNA is TGTGCCAGCAGCGGGGACGCCCGCGAGCAGTACCTC.

This clonotype was recorded many times. The rearrangement uses TRBV7-8 and TRBJ2-5; D is possibly TRBD1 or TRBD2 (5 bases each). The germline V gene has CDR1 SGHVS and CDR2 FQNEAQ. The length of the CDR3 is 16 residues. Trimming pared 2 bases from V and 4 bases from J, leaving 17 bases between. The CDR3 nucleotides are TGTGCCAGCAGCTTAAGACCGGGACCAGTGGGAGAGACCCAGTACTTC. It is translated as CASSLRPGPVGETQYF. Looking up the rest from reference TRBV7-8 and TRBJ2-5 gives the full variable domain: GAGVSQSPRYKVAKRGQDVALRCDPISGHVSLFWYQQALGQGPEFLTYFQNEAQLDKSGLPSDRFFAERPEGSVSTLKIQRTQQEDSAVYLCASSLRPGPVGETQYFGPGTRLLVL.